What follows are 13 T cell receptor beta chains derived from one specimen sequenced in a study of cytomegalovirus exposure and HLA in healthy donors. The data were produced by immunoSEQ multiplex PCR, yet TCRdb's version contains in-frame clones alone and is incomplete. The sample consists of about 130,000 clones, around 92% of them appearing once. Sequencing was carried out using PBMCs. The receptors stem from a man under 40 in good health and CMV-seronegative.

V gene TRBV27 combines with J gene TRBJ2-7; tentative D call: TRBD1 (7 bases). This CDR3 has 15 residues. In germline, CDR1 is MNHEY, CDR2 SMNVEV (reference sequence). V lost 6 bases and J 3 bases, leaving 18 bases between the germline ends. CDR3 coding DNA: TGTGCCAGCAGCCTAGGAGGGGGCAAGGTCTACGAGCAGTACTTC. Translating gives CASSLGGGKVYEQYF.

This sequence joins TRBV4-1 and TRBJ1-3; the D gene is possibly TRBD1 (5 bases). Trimming took 4 bases from V and 3 from J, leaving 10 bases between them. Germline values: CDR1 MGHRA, CDR2 YSYEKL. There are 14 residues in the CDR3. This chain's CDR3 is CASSPVDSGNTIYF. The CDR3 DNA sequence: TGCGCCAGCAGCCCGGTTGACAGTGGAAACACCATATATTTT.

The V and J genes are TRBV28 and TRBJ2-5, with TRBD2 matching 9 bases. Germline-derived CDR1 and CDR2 are MDHEN and SYDVKM. V lost 4 bases, J lost 3 bases, and 9 bases stayed unmatched. This CDR3 has 16 amino acids. CDR3 DNA: TGTGCCAGCAGTTCTGTAGCGGGGGTTGAGGAAGAGACCCAGTACTTC. Protein: CASSSVAGVEEETQYF.

With respect to this clone: Other DNA sequences of this sample code for an identical CDR3. J is TRBJ1-1 and V is TRBV27; a possible D gene is TRBD1 (5 bases). V was trimmed by 2 bases and J by 1 base, leaving 5 bases between them. Germline CDR1 MNHEY, CDR2 SMNVEV (reference sequence). This CDR3 has 13 residues. Written as DNA, the CDR3 is TGTGCCAGCAGTTTAACAGGGAACACTGAAGCTTTCTTT. It codes for CASSLTGNTEAFF.

V usage is TRBV5-4 and J usage is TRBJ2-3; 7 bases line up with TRBD2. The CDR3 runs to 16 residues. Germline CDR1 is SGHNT and CDR2 is YYREEE (reference sequence). Trimming at V came to 0 bases and at J to 1 base, leaving 5 bases not matched to a gene. CDR3 loop: CASSLVGGGGTDTQYF. CDR3 DNA sequence: TGTGCCAGCAGCTTGGTCGGCGGGGGAGGCACAGATACGCAGTATTTT.

The V gene is TRBV5-1, the J gene TRBJ1-1; TRBD1 might be the D (6 bases). Trimming cost V 4 bases and J 1 base, with 11 bases left between them. CDR1 and CDR2 (germline): SGHRS, YFSETQ. CDR3 length equals 14 residues. Here the CDR3 DNA reads TGCGCCAGCAGCGGGGACAATAGGAACACTGAAGCTTTCTTT. It yields the protein CASSGDNRNTEAFF. Supplemented by reference TRBV5-1 and TRBJ1-1, the full variable domain reads KAGVTQTPRYLIKTRGQQVTLSCSPISGHRSVSWYQQTPGQGLQFLFEYFSETQRNKGNFPGRFSGRQFSNSRSEMNVSTLELGDSALYLCASSGDNRNTEAFFGQGTRLTVV.

The chain employs TRBV7-9 and TRBJ1-2; TRBD1 might be the D (5 bases). Germline V gives CDR1 SEHNR, CDR2 FQNEAQ (reference sequence). The CDR3 spans 13 residues. Trimming removed 4 bases at V and 9 bases at J, with 15 bases between. The CDR3, as DNA: TGTGCCAGCAGCTCACCGGGGGAGGCGAGCTACACCTTC. It codes for CASSSPGEASYTF.

The gene calls are TRBV29-1 and TRBJ2-7; weak D call: TRBD1 (5 bases). This CDR3 region has 13 residues. Germline V lookup: CDR1 SQVTM, CDR2 ANQGSEA. Trimming removed 2 bases from V and 3 bases from J, with 11 bases in between. The CDR3: CSVEQGSGYEQYF. The DNA for the CDR3 is TGCAGCGTTGAACAGGGCTCTGGCTACGAGCAGTACTTC.

The genes are TRBV6-5 and TRBJ1-4; 10 bases match TRBD1. The CDR3 runs to 14 residues. Losses at the gene ends were 5 bases for V and 9 bases for J; bases not matched to a gene: 6. Germline lookup yields CDR1 MNHEY and CDR2 SVGAGI. The CDR3 DNA reads TGTGCCAGCAGTAAAACGGGACAGGGGAAAAAACTGTTTTTT. It encodes CASSKTGQGKKLFF.

The chain joins TRBV28 to TRBJ1-1; 8 bases match TRBD1. Per the germline V gene, CDR1 is MDHEN and CDR2 is SYDVKM. Germline trimming cut 3 bases from V and 3 bases from J; bases unmatched to any gene: 9. The CDR3 length is 16 residues. The CDR3 loop is CASSLDRVYADTEAFF. The DNA of the CDR3 is TGTGCCAGCAGTTTGGACAGGGTATACGCGGACACTGAAGCTTTCTTT.

The genes are TRBV11-3 and TRBJ2-2; D remains unclear. CDR3 length equals 15 residues. The germline CDR1 and CDR2 sequences are SGHNT and YENEEA. V gave up 0 bases and J gave up 4 bases, with 9 bases separating them. The CDR3 spells CASSLESTGTGELFF. The CDR3 DNA is TGTGCCAGCAGCTTAGAGTCAACGGGCACCGGGGAGCTGTTTTTT.

V gene TRBV2 combines with J gene TRBJ2-5, with 7 bases fitting TRBD1. V lost 3 bases, J lost 5 bases, and 9 bases stayed unmatched. Per the germline V gene, CDR1 is SNHLY and CDR2 is FYNNEI. This CDR3 has 15 amino acids. This chain's CDR3 is CASSELEGAEETQYF. The CDR3 DNA reads TGTGCCAGCAGTGAGCTCGAGGGGGCAGAGGAGACCCAGTACTTC.

DNA of the CDR3: TGTGCCAGCAGTTTTGGGCAGGGGTCTGGCTACACCTTC. Translation: CASSFGQGSGYTF. The chain joins TRBV27 to TRBJ1-2; D might be TRBD1 (6 bases). This CDR3 spans 13 amino acids. Germline CDR1 reads MNHEY; CDR2 reads SMNVEV (reference sequence). V lost 3 bases and J 7 bases, leaving 12 bases between the germline ends.